The 4 T cell receptor beta chains listed next were all sequenced from one sample in a study of T cell responses to AZD1222 COVID-19 vaccine. Generated by immunoSEQ multiplex PCR, the TCRdb table keeps only in-frame clones and is missing some. The sample includes tens of thousands of clones, 80% to 90% of them seen just once. This material consisted of peripheral blood, taken on day 0 of AZD1222 vaccination. The source is an adult in good health.

The chain links TRBV11-3 to TRBJ2-1; 10 bases are a match to TRBD2. The V gene end was trimmed by 1 base and the J gene end by 4 bases; junction bases not matched to a gene: 7. Germline CDR1 is SGHNT and CDR2 is YENEEA. This CDR3 is built from 17 residues. DNA for the CDR3: TGTGCCAGCAGCTTAGCTCCACGAGCGGGAGGGTACAATGAGCAGTTCTTC. The encoded protein is CASSLAPRAGGYNEQFF.

The rearrangement links TRBV14 to TRBJ2-3; 8 bases line up with TRBD2. The CDR3 consists of 17 residues. Germline values: CDR1 SGHDN, CDR2 FVKESK. The J segment lost 2 bases and the V segment lost 0 bases, leaving 7 bases of the junction unmatched. The CDR3 DNA sequence: TGTGCCAGCAGCCAAGATCTTAGAGCGGGGGACACAGATACGCAGTATTTT. The encoded protein is CASSQDLRAGDTDTQYF.

V and J are TRBV29-1 and TRBJ2-1; 12 bases map to TRBD2. CDR3 length equals 14 residues. Trimming removed 6 bases from V and 4 bases from J; junction bases left unmatched: 4. The V gene's germline CDR1 is SQVTM and CDR2 ANQGSEA. CDR3 in amino acids: CSVRLAGGYNEQFF. The CDR3 DNA follows: TGCAGCGTCCGCCTAGCGGGAGGGTACAATGAGCAGTTCTTC.

The chain has TRBV6-6 and TRBJ1-6, with 7 bases that match TRBD1. With V trimmed by 5 bases and J by 5 bases, 6 bases remained unmatched. Germline V gene sequence: CDR1 MNHNY, CDR2 SVGAGI (reference sequence). This CDR3 is built from 15 residues. The CDR3 loop is CASSLHGQDNSPLHF. The CDR3 DNA sequence: TGTGCCAGCAGTCTCCACGGACAGGATAATTCACCCCTCCACTTT.